This is a list of T cell receptor beta chains from one sample in a study of blood T cells in healthy people across ages. A single record per CDR3 protein comes from TCRdb applying MiXCR to the 5' RACE reads. The data contain nearly 800,000 distinct CDR3 sequences, 20% to 25% of them singletons. These data also formed part of another study, on T cells of mothers and their children.

Sequencing was performed on blood. These receptors originate from a boy younger than 18 in good health. Each CDR3 is given with its conserved first and last residue. D genes are given only for firm matches. Clone size is not always given. Where it is, it says once, few, many or a class for expanded clones.

clone size: few
D gene: -
V gene: TRBV29-1
J gene: TRBJ1-1
CDR3 protein: CSARWAEAFF
CDR3 DNA: TGCAGCGCCCGATGGGCTGAAGCTTTCTTT

clone size: many
D gene: -
V gene: TRBV7-3
J gene: TRBJ1-6
CDR3 protein: CASSLSGSSYNSPLHF
CDR3 DNA: TGTGCCAGCAGCTTAAGTGGGAGCTCCTATAATTCACCCCTCCACTTT

clone size: -
D gene: TRBD2
V gene: TRBV9
J gene: TRBJ2-1
CDR3 protein: CASSGPGLAGDNEQFF
CDR3 DNA: TGTGCCAGCAGCGGGCCGGGACTAGCGGGAGATAATGAGCAGTTCTTC

clone size: few
D gene: -
V gene: TRBV5-1
J gene: TRBJ1-2
CDR3 protein: CASSPFDGTTYGYTF
CDR3 DNA: TGCGCCAGCAGCCCTTTCGACGGGACGACCTATGGCTACACCTTC

clone size: -
D gene: TRBD1
V gene: TRBV20-1
J gene: TRBJ1-4
CDR3 protein: CSAQAGDRNEKLFF
CDR3 DNA: TGCAGTGCTCAGGCCGGGGACAGGAATGAAAAACTGTTTTTT

clone size: -
D gene: TRBD2
V gene: TRBV7-2
J gene: TRBJ2-7
CDR3 protein: CASSLRSSGRYYEQYF
CDR3 DNA: TGTGCCAGCAGCTTACGCAGTAGCGGGAGATACTACGAGCAGTACTTC

clone size: once
D gene: -
V gene: TRBV4-1
J gene: TRBJ2-3
CDR3 protein: CASSQFGTQYF
CDR3 DNA: TGCGCCAGCAGCCAATTCGGTACGCAGTATTTT

clone size: -
D gene: TRBD2
V gene: TRBV20-1
J gene: TRBJ2-5
CDR3 protein: CSARKLAGVETQYF
CDR3 DNA: TGCAGTGCTAGAAAACTAGCGGGAGTGGAGACCCAGTACTTC

clone size: few
D gene: -
V gene: TRBV29-1
J gene: TRBJ1-1
CDR3 protein: CSVGAMNTEAFF
CDR3 DNA: TGCAGCGTTGGGGCCATGAACACTGAAGCTTTCTTT

clone size: -
D gene: TRBD2
V gene: TRBV4-3
J gene: TRBJ2-3
CDR3 protein: CASSQESLAGPDTQYF
CDR3 DNA: TGCGCCAGCAGCCAAGAAAGTCTAGCGGGGCCAGATACGCAGTATTTT

clone size: few
D gene: -
V gene: TRBV15
J gene: TRBJ2-2
CDR3 protein: CATSSDLEVGVNTGELFF
CDR3 DNA: TGTGCCACCAGCAGTGATCTTGAGGTTGGGGTGAACACCGGGGAGCTGTTTTTT

clone size: -
D gene: -
V gene: TRBV4-1
J gene: TRBJ1-1
CDR3 protein: CASSQDIDRMNTEAFF
CDR3 DNA: TGCGCCAGCAGCCAAGATATTGACAGGATGAACACTGAAGCTTTCTTT

clone size: few
D gene: -
V gene: TRBV7-9
J gene: TRBJ2-1
CDR3 protein: CASSTWVARLEQFF
CDR3 DNA: TGTGCCAGCAGCACGTGGGTGGCGCGGCTAGAGCAGTTCTTC

clone size: -
D gene: TRBD2
V gene: TRBV24-1
J gene: TRBJ2-3
CDR3 protein: CATSAGGESTDTQYF
CDR3 DNA: TGTGCCACCAGTGCTGGGGGGGAAAGCACAGATACGCAGTATTTT

clone size: -
D gene: -
V gene: TRBV7-2
J gene: TRBJ1-3
CDR3 protein: CASRPGQSTGNTIYF
CDR3 DNA: TGTGCCAGCAGACCAGGACAGTCAACTGGAAACACCATATATTTT